The source of this T cell receptor (beta chain) is a study of blood T cell repertoires in COVID-19. At the level of the study: There were acute and convalescent COVID-19 samples, and they came from the United States, Italy and Spain. PBMCs, B-cell-depleted T cells, or T cells were the source of the cDNA or gDNA that made up the material.

Under the authors' procedure: The authors estimated nucleated cell counts from reference gene primer amplification. TCRdb keeps only in-frame clones here, not all; method: immunoSEQ multiplex PCR. V and J calls and clone size are given by that table; D and trimming were obtained from the DNA. The table has 150,000 to 200,000 clones, approximately 86% seen once. There are 13 residues in the CDR3. The ends lost 5 bases at V and 3 bases at J; junction bases unmatched: 2. In germline, CDR1 is GTSNPN, CDR2 SVGIG (reference sequence). This TCR derives from a man aged 45-65 years with active or convalescent COVID-19. The chain combines TRBV30 with TRBJ1-4; 8 bases map to TRBD1. Sequenced sample: peripheral blood. The CDR3 DNA reads as TGTGCCTGGGCGGGACAGGCTAATGAAAAACTGTTTTTT. Its translation: CAWAGQANEKLFF. The variable domain in full, with the rest retrieved from reference TRBV30 and TRBJ1-4, is SQTIHQWPATLVQPVGSPLSLECTVEGTSNPNLYWYRQAAGRGLQLLFYSVGIGQISSEVPQNLSASRPQDRQFILSSKKLLLSDSGFYLCAWAGQANEKLFFGSGTQLSVL.